Listed below are T cell receptor beta chains from one sample, sequenced in a study of cytomegalovirus exposure and HLA in healthy donors. Profiled with immunoSEQ multiplex PCR; TCRdb holds only in-frame clones, not every one. This table holds 50,000 to 65,000 clones, 95% found once. The source material was PBMCs. All receptors derive from a woman aged 18-29 years in good health and CMV-seropositive. Each CDR3 is given with its conserved first and last residue. D genes are given only for firm matches. Only some rows state a clone size, as once, few, many or a class for expanded clones.

D: TRBD1; V: TRBV11-2; size: few; length: 14; J: TRBJ2-7; DNA: TGTGCCAGCAGCCCCCGGGACAGACCCTACGAGCAGTACTTC; CDR3: CASSPRDRPYEQYF
D: NA; V: TRBV2; size: NA; length: 15; J: TRBJ1-2; DNA: TGTGCCAGCAGTCTGGACAGACTTACTAACTATGGCTACACCTTC; CDR3: CASSLDRLTNYGYTF
D: NA; V: TRBV29-1; size: NA; length: 10; J: TRBJ1-1; DNA: TGCAGCGCCTACGACAGGCAGGCTTTCTTT; CDR3: CSAYDRQAFF
D: TRBD1; V: TRBV30; size: NA; length: 14; J: TRBJ2-7; DNA: TGTGCCTGGGGAAGACAGGGGGTGAGCGACGAGCAGTACTTC; CDR3: CAWGRQGVSDEQYF
D: TRBD2; V: TRBV6-5; size: NA; length: 14; J: TRBJ2-7; DNA: TGTGCCACCATAAGGTCTAGCGGGAGTGACGAGCAGTACTTC; CDR3: CATIRSSGSDEQYF
D: NA; V: TRBV7-9; size: NA; length: 16; J: TRBJ1-3; DNA: TGTGCCAGCAATCCGAACGGGGGGGACTCTGGAAACACCATATATTTT; CDR3: CASNPNGGDSGNTIYF
D: TRBD2; V: TRBV19; size: NA; length: 15; J: TRBJ2-3; DNA: TGTGCCAGTAGAGACCCGGGACTAGGGAAAGATACGCAGTATTTT; CDR3: CASRDPGLGKDTQYF
D: TRBD1; V: TRBV7-9; size: NA; length: 15; J: TRBJ1-1; DNA: TGTGCCAGCAGCACCCAACAGGGGGCAGGCACTGAAGCTTTCTTT; CDR3: CASSTQQGAGTEAFF
D: TRBD1; V: TRBV7-2; size: NA; length: 15; J: TRBJ2-5; DNA: TGTGCCAGCAGCTGGGGATTCGGACAGGGAGAGACCCAGTACTTC; CDR3: CASSWGFGQGETQYF
D: NA; V: TRBV5-1; size: NA; length: 14; J: TRBJ1-1; DNA: TGCGCCAGCAGCTCCGGTTGGGGGGGCTTTGAAGCTTTCTTT; CDR3: CASSSGWGGFEAFF
D: TRBD1; V: TRBV6-6; size: NA; length: 14; J: TRBJ1-2; DNA: TGTGCCAGCAGTTACGTTAGGGGACAGAGTGGCTACACCTTC; CDR3: CASSYVRGQSGYTF
D: NA; V: TRBV7-7; size: NA; length: 14; J: TRBJ1-2; DNA: TGTGCTAGCAGCCACTTAGACAGAATCTATGGCTACACCTTC; CDR3: CASSHLDRIYGYTF
D: NA; V: TRBV7-2; size: NA; length: 14; J: TRBJ2-7; DNA: TGTGCCAGCAGCTTAGAGGCTAGCTCCTACGAGCAGTACTTC; CDR3: CASSLEASSYEQYF
D: NA; V: TRBV6-5; size: NA; length: 12; J: TRBJ1-2; DNA: TGTGCCGCCAAGGGAGCTAACTATGGCTACACCTTC; CDR3: CAAKGANYGYTF
D: TRBD2; V: TRBV4-2; size: NA; length: 11; J: TRBJ2-3; DNA: TGTGCCAGCCGGGGGGGGCCTACGCAGTATTTT; CDR3: CASRGGPTQYF
D: NA; V: TRBV7-2; size: NA; length: 14; J: TRBJ1-5; DNA: TGTGCCAGCAGCTTAACAGGGAACCATCAGCCCCAGCATTTT; CDR3: CASSLTGNHQPQHF
D: NA; V: TRBV19; size: few; length: 12; J: TRBJ2-7; DNA: TGTGCCACCAACAGTAACGCCTACGAGCAGTACTTC; CDR3: CATNSNAYEQYF
D: TRBD2; V: TRBV7-2; size: NA; length: 14; J: TRBJ2-7; DNA: TGTGCCAGCAGACCCGGGACTAGCGGGTACGAGCAGTACTTC; CDR3: CASRPGTSGYEQYF
D: NA; V: TRBV28; size: few; length: 13; J: TRBJ1-1; DNA: TGTGCCAGCAGTCCAAGAACTTACACTGAAGCTTTCTTT; CDR3: CASSPRTYTEAFF
D: TRBD2; V: TRBV2; size: NA; length: 14; J: TRBJ2-1; DNA: TGTGCCACCAAGACTAGCGGGAGCTCTGGGGAGCAGTTCTTC; CDR3: CATKTSGSSGEQFF
D: NA; V: TRBV9; size: NA; length: 15; J: TRBJ2-2; DNA: TGTGCCAGCAGGGAGGGTGGGATTGGCACCGGGGAGCTGTTTTTT; CDR3: CASREGGIGTGELFF
D: NA; V: TRBV18; size: NA; length: 14; J: TRBJ2-1; DNA: TGTGCCAGCTCACCTCCTGACAGCTACAATGAGCAGTTCTTC; CDR3: CASSPPDSYNEQFF